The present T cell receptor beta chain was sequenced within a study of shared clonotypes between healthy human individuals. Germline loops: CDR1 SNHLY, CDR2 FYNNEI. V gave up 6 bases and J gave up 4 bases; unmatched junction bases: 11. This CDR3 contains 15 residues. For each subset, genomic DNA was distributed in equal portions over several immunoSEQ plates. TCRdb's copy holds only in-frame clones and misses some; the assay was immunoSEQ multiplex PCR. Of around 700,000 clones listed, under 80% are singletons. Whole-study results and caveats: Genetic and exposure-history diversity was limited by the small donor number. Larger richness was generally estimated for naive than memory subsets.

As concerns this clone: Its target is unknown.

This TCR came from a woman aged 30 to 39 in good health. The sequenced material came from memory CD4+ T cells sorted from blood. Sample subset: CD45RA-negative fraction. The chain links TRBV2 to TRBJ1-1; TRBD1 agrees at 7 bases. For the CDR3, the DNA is TGTGCCAGCAGGGGACAGCAAACATTGAGCACTGAAGCTTTCTTT. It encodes CASRGQQTLSTEAFF.